This TCR beta chain was sequenced during a study of shared clonotypes between healthy human individuals. General study results and limits: The study found lower generation probabilities in non-shared clonotypes than in those shared by all four donors.

Terminally differentiated effector memory CD45RA+ cells were excluded from the naive CD8 cells, which were CD45RO-negative and positively selected for CCR7. Deep was the level used in running the assay. Repertoires were generated with immunoSEQ multiplex PCR, while TCRdb's copy carries only in-frame clones and drops some. There are some 2,100,000 clones in the sample; approximately 94% occur only once, and 1.5% to 2% lies in the top ten. Worth noting for this clone: Antigen unknown.

Germline CDR1 LGHNA, CDR2 YSLEER. The CDR3 extends over 14 amino acids. The origin of this receptor is a man aged 18 to 30 in good health. Some clones in this sample may be carry-over from other donors' samples. J is TRBJ2-5 and V is TRBV4-3; 14 positions agree with TRBD2. Near its end, the DNA agrees better with TRBJ2-7, so the J call may be wrong. Sequenced material: naive CD8+ T cells from PBMCs. In nucleotides, the CDR3 is TGCGCCAGCAGCCAGGGACTAGCGGGAGACGAGCAGTACTTC. This encodes CASSQGLAGDEQYF.